This TCR beta chain was captured by sequencing in a study of PD-1 blockade in classical Hodgkin lymphoma. Exposure to brentuximab vedotin varied, and each patient had relapsed following autologous stem cell transplantation. Overall study results and limits: It was reported that newly diagnosed patients had less baseline TCR diversity than healthy donors.

This table comes from immunoSEQ multiplex PCR, and its TCRdb copy is limited to in-frame clones, with some not included. The profile shows under 20,000 clones, 65% to 85% of them singletons. The CDR3 extends over 13 amino acids. Trimming stripped 3 bases from V and 3 bases from J, with 6 bases between. Germline V gives CDR1 SGDLS, CDR2 YYNGEE. As to this clone: Its antigen is not identified.

V usage is TRBV9 and J usage is TRBJ2-2; D is possibly TRBD1 or TRBD2 (5 bases each). The source of this sequence is a human donor with classical Hodgkin lymphoma. The material was peripheral blood mononuclear cells (PBMCs), obtained at baseline. The CDR3 DNA reads as TGTGCCAGCAGCGGAGGGGACACCGGGGAGCTGTTTTTT. Amino acids: CASSGGDTGELFF.